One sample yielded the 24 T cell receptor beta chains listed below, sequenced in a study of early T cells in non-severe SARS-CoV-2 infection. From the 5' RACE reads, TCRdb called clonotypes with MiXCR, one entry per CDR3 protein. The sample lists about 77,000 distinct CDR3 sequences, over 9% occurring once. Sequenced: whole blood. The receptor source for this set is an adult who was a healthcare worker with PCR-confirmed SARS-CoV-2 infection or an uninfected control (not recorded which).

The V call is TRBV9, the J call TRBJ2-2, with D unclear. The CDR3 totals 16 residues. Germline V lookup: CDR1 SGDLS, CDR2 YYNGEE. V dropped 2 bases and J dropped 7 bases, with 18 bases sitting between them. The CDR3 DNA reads TGTGCCAGCAGCGTGCAGGACCCAGTTTACTTCGGGGAGCTGTTTTTT. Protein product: CASSVQDPVYFGELFF. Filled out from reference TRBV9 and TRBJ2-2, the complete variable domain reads DSGVTQTPKHLITATGQRVTLRCSPRSGDLSVYWYQQSLDQGLQFLIQYYNGEERAKGNILERFSAQQFPDLHSELNLSSLELGDSALYFCASSVQDPVYFGELFFGEGSRLTVL.

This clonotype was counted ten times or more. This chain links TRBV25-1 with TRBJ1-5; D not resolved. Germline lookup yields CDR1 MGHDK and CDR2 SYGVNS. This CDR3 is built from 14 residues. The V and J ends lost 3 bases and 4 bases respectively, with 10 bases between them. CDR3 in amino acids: CASSDSGHNQPQHF. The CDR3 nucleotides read TGTGCCAGCAGTGATTCGGGCCATAATCAGCCCCAGCATTTT.

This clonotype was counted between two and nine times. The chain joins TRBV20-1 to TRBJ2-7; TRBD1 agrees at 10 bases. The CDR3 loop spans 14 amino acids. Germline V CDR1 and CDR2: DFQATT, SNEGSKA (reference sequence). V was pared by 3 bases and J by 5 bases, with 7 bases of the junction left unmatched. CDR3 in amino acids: CSASPGQGFHEQYF. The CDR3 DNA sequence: TGCAGTGCTAGTCCGGGACAGGGGTTCCACGAGCAGTACTTC.

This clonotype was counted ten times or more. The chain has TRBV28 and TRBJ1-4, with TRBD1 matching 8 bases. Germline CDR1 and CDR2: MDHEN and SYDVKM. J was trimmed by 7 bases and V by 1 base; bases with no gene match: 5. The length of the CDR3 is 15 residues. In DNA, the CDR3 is TGTGCCAGCAGTTTATTGGCAGGGGGCACTGAAAAACTGTTTTTT. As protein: CASSLLAGGTEKLFF.

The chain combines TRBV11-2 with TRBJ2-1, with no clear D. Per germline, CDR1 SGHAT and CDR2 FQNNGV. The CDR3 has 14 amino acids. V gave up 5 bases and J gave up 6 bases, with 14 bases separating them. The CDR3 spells CASSPPPSGNEQFF. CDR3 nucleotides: TGTGCCAGCAGCCCACCCCCGTCGGGCAATGAGCAGTTCTTC.

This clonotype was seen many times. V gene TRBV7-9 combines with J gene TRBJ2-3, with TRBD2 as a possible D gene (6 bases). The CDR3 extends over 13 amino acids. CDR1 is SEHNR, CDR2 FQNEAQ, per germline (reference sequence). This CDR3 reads CVGEEGTADTQYF. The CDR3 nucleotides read TGTGTTGGGGAGGAGGGAACCGCAGATACGCAGTATTTT.

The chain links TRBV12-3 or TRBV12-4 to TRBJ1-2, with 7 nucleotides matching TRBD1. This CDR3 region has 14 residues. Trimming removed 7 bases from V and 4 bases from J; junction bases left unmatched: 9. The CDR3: CASTQTGLTYGYTF. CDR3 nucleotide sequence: TGTGCCAGCACCCAGACAGGGCTTACCTATGGCTACACCTTC.

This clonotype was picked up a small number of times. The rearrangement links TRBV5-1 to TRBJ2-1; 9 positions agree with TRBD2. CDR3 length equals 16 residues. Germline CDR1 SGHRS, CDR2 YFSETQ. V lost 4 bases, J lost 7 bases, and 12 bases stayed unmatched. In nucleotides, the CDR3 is TGCGCCAGCAGCGCGGGAGTGGCTAGCGGGATTAATGAGCAGTTCTTC. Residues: CASSAGVASGINEQFF.

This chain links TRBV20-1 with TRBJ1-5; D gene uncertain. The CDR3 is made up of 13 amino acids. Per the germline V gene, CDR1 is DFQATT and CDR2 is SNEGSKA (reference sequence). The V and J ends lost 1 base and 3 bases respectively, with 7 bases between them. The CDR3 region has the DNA TGCAGTGCTAGAGGGCAGGTCAATCAGCCCCAGCATTTT. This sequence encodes CSARGQVNQPQHF.

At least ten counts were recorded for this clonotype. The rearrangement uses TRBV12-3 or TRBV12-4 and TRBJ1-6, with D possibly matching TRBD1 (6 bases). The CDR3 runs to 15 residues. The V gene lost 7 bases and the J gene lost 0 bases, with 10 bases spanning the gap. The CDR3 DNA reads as TGTGCCAGCAATGAGGACAGCTCCTATAATTCACCCCTCCACTTT. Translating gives CASNEDSSYNSPLHF.

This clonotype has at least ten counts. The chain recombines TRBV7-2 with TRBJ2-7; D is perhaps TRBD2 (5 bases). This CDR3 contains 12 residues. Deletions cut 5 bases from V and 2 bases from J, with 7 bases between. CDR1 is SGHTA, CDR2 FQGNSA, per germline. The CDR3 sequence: CASSPGTYEQYF. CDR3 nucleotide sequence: TGTGCCAGCAGCCCCGGGACCTACGAGCAGTACTTC. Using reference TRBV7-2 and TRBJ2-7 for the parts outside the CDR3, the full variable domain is GAGVSQSPSNKVTEKGKDVELRCDPISGHTALYWYRQSLGQGLEFLIYFQGNSAPDKSGLPSDRFSAERTGGSVSTLTIQRTQQEDSAVYLCASSPGTYEQYFGPGTRLTVT.

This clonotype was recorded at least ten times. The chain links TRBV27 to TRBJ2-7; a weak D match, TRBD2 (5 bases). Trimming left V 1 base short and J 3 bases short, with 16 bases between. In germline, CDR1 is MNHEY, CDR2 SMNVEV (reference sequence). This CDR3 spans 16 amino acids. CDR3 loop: CASSLWRGNKIYEQYF. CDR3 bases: TGTGCCAGCAGTTTATGGAGAGGGAACAAGATCTACGAGCAGTACTTC.

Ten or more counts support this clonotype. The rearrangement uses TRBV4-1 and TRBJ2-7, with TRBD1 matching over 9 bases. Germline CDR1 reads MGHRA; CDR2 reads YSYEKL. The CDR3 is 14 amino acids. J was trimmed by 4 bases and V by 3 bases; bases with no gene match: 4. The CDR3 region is CASSQPGTGYEQYF. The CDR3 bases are TGCGCCAGCAGCCAGCCCGGGACAGGGTACGAGCAGTACTTC.

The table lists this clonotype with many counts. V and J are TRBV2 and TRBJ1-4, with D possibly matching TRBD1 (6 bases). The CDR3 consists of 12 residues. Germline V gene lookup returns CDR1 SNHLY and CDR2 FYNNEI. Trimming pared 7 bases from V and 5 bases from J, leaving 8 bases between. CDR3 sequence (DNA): TGTGCCAGCAACAGGGAAAATGAAAAACTGTTTTTT. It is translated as CASNRENEKLFF.

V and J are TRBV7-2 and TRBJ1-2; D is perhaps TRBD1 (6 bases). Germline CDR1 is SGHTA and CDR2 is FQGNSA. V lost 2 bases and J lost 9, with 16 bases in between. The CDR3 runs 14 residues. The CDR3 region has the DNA TGTGCCAGCAGCTTACCCGATACAGGGAGAAGCTACACCTTC. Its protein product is CASSLPDTGRSYTF.

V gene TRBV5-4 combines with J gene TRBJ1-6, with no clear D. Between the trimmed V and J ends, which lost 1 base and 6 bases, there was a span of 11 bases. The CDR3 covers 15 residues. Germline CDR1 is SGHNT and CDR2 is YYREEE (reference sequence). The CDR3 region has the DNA TGTGCCAGCAGCTTGACGGAGATACGTAATTCACCCCTCCACTTT. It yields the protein CASSLTEIRNSPLHF.

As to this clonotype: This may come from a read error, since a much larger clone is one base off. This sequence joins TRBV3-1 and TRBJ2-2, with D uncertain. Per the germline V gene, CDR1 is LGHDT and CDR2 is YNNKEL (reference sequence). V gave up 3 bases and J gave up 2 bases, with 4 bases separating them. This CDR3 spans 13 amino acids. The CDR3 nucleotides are TGTGCCAGCAGCCACGCTAACACCGGGGAGCTGTTTTTT. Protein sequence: CASSHANTGELFF.

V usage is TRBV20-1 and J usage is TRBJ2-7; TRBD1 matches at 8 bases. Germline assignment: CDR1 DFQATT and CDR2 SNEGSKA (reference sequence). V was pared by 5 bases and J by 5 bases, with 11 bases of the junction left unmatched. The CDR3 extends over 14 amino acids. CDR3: CSALNDRGGDEQYF. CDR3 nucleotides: TGCAGTGCTCTGAACGACAGGGGCGGGGACGAGCAGTACTTC.

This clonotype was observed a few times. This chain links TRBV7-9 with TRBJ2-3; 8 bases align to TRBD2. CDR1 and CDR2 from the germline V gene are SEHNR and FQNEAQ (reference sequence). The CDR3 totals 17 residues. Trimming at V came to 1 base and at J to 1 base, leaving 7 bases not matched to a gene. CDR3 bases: TGTGCCAGCAGCTTAGGGGCGGTAGCGGGGCGCACAGATACGCAGTATTTT. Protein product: CASSLGAVAGRTDTQYF.

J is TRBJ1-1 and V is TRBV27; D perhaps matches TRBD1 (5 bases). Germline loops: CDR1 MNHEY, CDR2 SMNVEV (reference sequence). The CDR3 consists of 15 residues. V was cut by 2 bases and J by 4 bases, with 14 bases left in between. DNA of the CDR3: TGTGCCAGCAGTTTAGGGACTCAAGTTGGCACTGAAGCTTTCTTT. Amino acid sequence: CASSLGTQVGTEAFF.

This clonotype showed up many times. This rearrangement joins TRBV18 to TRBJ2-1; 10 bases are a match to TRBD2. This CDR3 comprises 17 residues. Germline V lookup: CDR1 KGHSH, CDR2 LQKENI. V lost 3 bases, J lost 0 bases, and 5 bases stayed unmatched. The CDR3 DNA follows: TGTGCCAGCTCACCTGTTCCTAGCGGGAGCTCCTACAATGAGCAGTTCTTC. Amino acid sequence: CASSPVPSGSSYNEQFF.

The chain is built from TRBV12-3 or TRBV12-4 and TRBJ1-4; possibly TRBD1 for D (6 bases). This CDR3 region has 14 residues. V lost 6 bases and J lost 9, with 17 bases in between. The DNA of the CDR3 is TGTGCCAGCAGGGCCCAGGGGATGGGCCAAAAACTGTTTTTT. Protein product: CASRAQGMGQKLFF.

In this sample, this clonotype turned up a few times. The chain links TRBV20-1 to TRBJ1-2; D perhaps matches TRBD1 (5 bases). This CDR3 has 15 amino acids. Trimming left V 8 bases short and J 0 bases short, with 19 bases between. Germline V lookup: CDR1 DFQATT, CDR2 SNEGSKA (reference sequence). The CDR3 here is CSPRESPSTNYGYTF. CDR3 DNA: TGCAGTCCCAGGGAGTCCCCTTCTACTAACTATGGCTACACCTTC.

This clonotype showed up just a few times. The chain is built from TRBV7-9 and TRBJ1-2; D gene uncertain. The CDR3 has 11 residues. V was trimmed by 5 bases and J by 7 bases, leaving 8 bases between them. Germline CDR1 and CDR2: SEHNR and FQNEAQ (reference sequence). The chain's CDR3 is CASSRDIGYTF. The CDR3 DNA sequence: TGTGCCAGCAGCCGAGACATTGGCTACACCTTC. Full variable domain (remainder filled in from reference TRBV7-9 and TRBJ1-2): DTGVSQNPRHKITKRGQNVTFRCDPISEHNRLYWYRQTLGQGPEFLTYFQNEAQLEKSRLLSDRFSAERPKGSFSTLEIQRTEQGDSAMYLCASSRDIGYTFGSGTRLTVV.